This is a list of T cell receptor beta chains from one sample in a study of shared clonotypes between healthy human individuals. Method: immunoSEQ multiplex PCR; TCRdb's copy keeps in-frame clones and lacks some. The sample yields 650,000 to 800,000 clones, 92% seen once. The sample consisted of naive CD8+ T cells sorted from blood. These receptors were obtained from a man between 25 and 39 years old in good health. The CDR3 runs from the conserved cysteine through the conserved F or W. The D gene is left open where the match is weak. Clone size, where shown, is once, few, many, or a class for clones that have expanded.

CDR3aa: CASSTRVLYEQYF
CDR3nt: TGTGCCAGTTCCACCCGGGTCCTATACGAGCAGTACTTC
v_gene: TRBV19
j_gene: TRBJ2-7
d_gene: NA
abundance: NA

CDR3aa: CASSQASADTQYF
CDR3nt: TGCGCCAGCAGCCAAGCCTCGGCGGATACGCAGTATTTT
v_gene: TRBV4-3
j_gene: TRBJ2-3
d_gene: NA
abundance: once

CDR3aa: CASSSRSLNTEAFF
CDR3nt: TGTGCCAGCAGCTCCCGCAGTTTGAACACTGAAGCTTTCTTT
v_gene: TRBV7-2
j_gene: TRBJ1-1
d_gene: NA
abundance: NA

CDR3aa: CASSPDPHEQYF
CDR3nt: TGTGCCAGCAGCCCGGACCCCCACGAGCAGTACTTC
v_gene: TRBV7-9
j_gene: TRBJ2-7
d_gene: NA
abundance: NA

CDR3aa: CASSSGQGSGNTIYF
CDR3nt: TGTGCCAGCAGCTCAGGACAGGGGTCCGGAAACACCATATATTTT
v_gene: TRBV5-4
j_gene: TRBJ1-3
d_gene: TRBD1
abundance: once

CDR3aa: CASSQVLAGGPGYEQYF
CDR3nt: TGCGCCAGCAGCCAAGTCCTAGCGGGAGGGCCCGGCTACGAGCAGTACTTC
v_gene: TRBV4-1
j_gene: TRBJ2-7
d_gene: TRBD2
abundance: NA

CDR3aa: CASSLGVGYLYEQYF
CDR3nt: TGTGCCAGCAGCTTAGGAGTCGGCTACCTCTACGAGCAGTACTTC
v_gene: TRBV11-2
j_gene: TRBJ2-7
d_gene: NA
abundance: NA

CDR3aa: CASRDRSTNEKLFF
CDR3nt: TGTGCCAGCAGGGACAGATCAACTAATGAAAAACTGTTTTTT
v_gene: TRBV2
j_gene: TRBJ1-4
d_gene: NA
abundance: NA

CDR3aa: CASSPFRTAWNEQFF
CDR3nt: TGTGCCAGCAGTCCCTTCCGGACAGCGTGGAATGAGCAGTTCTTC
v_gene: TRBV6-5
j_gene: TRBJ2-1
d_gene: NA
abundance: NA

CDR3aa: CASSRGTRASHEQFF
CDR3nt: TGTGCCAGCTCCCGGGGGACTAGGGCTTCCCATGAGCAGTTCTTC
v_gene: TRBV2
j_gene: TRBJ2-1
d_gene: TRBD2
abundance: NA

CDR3aa: CARGASSSYNEQFF
CDR3nt: TGTGCCAGGGGGGCTTCTAGCTCCTACAATGAGCAGTTCTTC
v_gene: TRBV2
j_gene: TRBJ2-1
d_gene: NA
abundance: NA

CDR3aa: CASSWQAVHGYTF
CDR3nt: TGTGCCAGCAGCTGGCAGGCCGTCCATGGCTACACCTTC
v_gene: TRBV7-9
j_gene: TRBJ1-2
d_gene: NA
abundance: NA

CDR3aa: CSVESGTVGYEQYF
CDR3nt: TGCAGCGTAGAATCCGGGACAGTGGGGTACGAGCAGTACTTC
v_gene: TRBV29-1
j_gene: TRBJ2-7
d_gene: TRBD1
abundance: NA

CDR3aa: CASSFAGRANGAYEQYF
CDR3nt: TGTGCCAGTAGCTTCGCGGGGAGGGCTAATGGAGCCTACGAGCAGTACTTC
v_gene: TRBV19
j_gene: TRBJ2-7
d_gene: TRBD2
abundance: NA

CDR3aa: CASSTGGISTDTQYF
CDR3nt: TGTGCCAGCAGCACCGGCGGGATCAGCACAGATACGCAGTATTTT
v_gene: TRBV13
j_gene: TRBJ2-3
d_gene: NA
abundance: NA

CDR3aa: CASSLGSLNEQFF
CDR3nt: TGTGCCAGCAGCTTAGGCAGTTTGAATGAGCAGTTCTTC
v_gene: TRBV7-9
j_gene: TRBJ2-1
d_gene: NA
abundance: NA

CDR3aa: CASSAFSGTYNEQFF
CDR3nt: TGTGCCAGCAGTGCCTTTAGCGGAACCTACAATGAGCAGTTCTTC
v_gene: TRBV28
j_gene: TRBJ2-1
d_gene: NA
abundance: NA

CDR3aa: CASSLWEETQYF
CDR3nt: TGTGCCAGCAGTCTCTGGGAAGAGACCCAGTACTTC
v_gene: TRBV11-2
j_gene: TRBJ2-5
d_gene: NA
abundance: NA

CDR3aa: CASSIRLAGYQETQYF
CDR3nt: TGCGCCAGCAGCATAAGACTAGCGGGGTACCAAGAGACCCAGTACTTC
v_gene: TRBV5-1
j_gene: TRBJ2-5
d_gene: TRBD2
abundance: NA

CDR3aa: CASSLGYGGTIYEQYF
CDR3nt: TGTGCCAGCAGCTTGGGTTACGGCGGGACTATCTACGAGCAGTACTTC
v_gene: TRBV5-4
j_gene: TRBJ2-7
d_gene: TRBD2
abundance: NA

CDR3aa: CASSQQYTGELFF
CDR3nt: TGCGCCAGCAGCCAACAGTACACCGGGGAGCTGTTTTTT
v_gene: TRBV4-1
j_gene: TRBJ2-2
d_gene: NA
abundance: NA

CDR3aa: CASSVEGTSGNEQFF
CDR3nt: TGTGCCAGCAGCGTAGAAGGGACTAGCGGAAATGAGCAGTTCTTC
v_gene: TRBV9
j_gene: TRBJ2-1
d_gene: TRBD2
abundance: NA

CDR3aa: CASSFRLAPTEQFF
CDR3nt: TGTGCCAGCAGCTTCCGACTAGCGCCGACGGAACAGTTCTTC
v_gene: TRBV7-9
j_gene: TRBJ2-1
d_gene: TRBD2
abundance: NA

CDR3aa: CASSLVGSQGAFDNEQFF
CDR3nt: TGTGCCAGCAGTTTGGTTGGGTCACAGGGGGCTTTCGACAATGAGCAGTTCTTC
v_gene: TRBV27
j_gene: TRBJ2-1
d_gene: TRBD1
abundance: NA

CDR3aa: CASSSLAGGVYEQYF
CDR3nt: TGTGCCAGCAGCTCGCTAGCGGGAGGTGTCTACGAGCAGTACTTC
v_gene: TRBV5-4
j_gene: TRBJ2-7
d_gene: TRBD2
abundance: NA

CDR3aa: CASSPGTSGEETQYF
CDR3nt: TGTGCCAGCAGTCCTGGGACTAGCGGCGAGGAGACCCAGTACTTC
v_gene: TRBV28
j_gene: TRBJ2-5
d_gene: TRBD2
abundance: NA

CDR3aa: CASSVGPTYEQYF
CDR3nt: TGTGCCAGCAGCGTAGGACCTACCTACGAGCAGTACTTC
v_gene: TRBV9
j_gene: TRBJ2-7
d_gene: NA
abundance: NA

CDR3aa: CATSRDVRGNEQFF
CDR3nt: TGTGCCACCAGCAGAGATGTGAGAGGCAATGAGCAGTTCTTC
v_gene: TRBV15
j_gene: TRBJ2-1
d_gene: NA
abundance: NA

CDR3aa: CATKTSGTTGEQYF
CDR3nt: TGTGCCACCAAAACGTCCGGGACGACGGGGGAGCAGTACTTC
v_gene: TRBV10-3
j_gene: TRBJ2-7
d_gene: NA
abundance: NA

CDR3aa: CSVLYTGGNEQFF
CDR3nt: TGCAGCGTTTTATATACCGGGGGCAATGAGCAGTTCTTC
v_gene: TRBV29-1
j_gene: TRBJ2-1
d_gene: NA
abundance: NA

CDR3aa: CASSFIAGLAGITDTQYF
CDR3nt: TGTGCCAGCAGCTTTATCGCCGGACTAGCGGGGATCACAGATACGCAGTATTTT
v_gene: TRBV11-2
j_gene: TRBJ2-3
d_gene: TRBD2
abundance: NA

CDR3aa: CASKEGGSGGDTQYF
CDR3nt: TGTGCCAGCAAGGAGGGCGGGAGCGGAGGAGATACGCAGTATTTT
v_gene: TRBV9
j_gene: TRBJ2-3
d_gene: TRBD2
abundance: NA

CDR3aa: CASSELTGTRNTIYF
CDR3nt: TGTGCCAGCAGTGAATTAACCGGGACAAGAAACACCATATATTTT
v_gene: TRBV6-1
j_gene: TRBJ1-3
d_gene: NA
abundance: NA

CDR3aa: CATLNREGPSNIQYF
CDR3nt: TGTGCCACTCTGAACAGGGAAGGACCGTCAAACATTCAGTACTTC
v_gene: TRBV19
j_gene: TRBJ2-4
d_gene: NA
abundance: NA